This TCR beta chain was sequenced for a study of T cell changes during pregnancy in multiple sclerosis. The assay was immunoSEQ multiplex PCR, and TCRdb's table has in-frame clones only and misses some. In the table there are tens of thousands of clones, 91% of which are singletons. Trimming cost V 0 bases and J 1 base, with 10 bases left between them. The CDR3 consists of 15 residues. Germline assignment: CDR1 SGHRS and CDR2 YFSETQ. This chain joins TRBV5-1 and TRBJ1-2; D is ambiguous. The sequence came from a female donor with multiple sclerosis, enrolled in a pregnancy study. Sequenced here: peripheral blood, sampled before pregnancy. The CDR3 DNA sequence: TGCGCCAGCAGCTTGGGAGGTGCACTTAACTATGGCTACACCTTC. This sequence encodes CASSLGGALNYGYTF.